This entry lists 17 T cell receptor beta chains sequenced from one sample in a study of early T cells in non-severe SARS-CoV-2 infection. TCRdb used MiXCR to reprocess the 5' RACE reads, holding one entry per CDR3 protein. The data hold some 100,000 distinct CDR3 sequences, with roughly 15% observed a single time. Source material: whole blood. Source of these receptors: an adult who was a healthcare worker with PCR-confirmed SARS-CoV-2 infection or an uninfected control (not recorded which).

The chain links TRBV2 to TRBJ2-5; D gene unclear. Germline values: CDR1 SNHLY, CDR2 FYNNEI. The CDR3 totals 13 residues. The V and J ends lost 5 bases and 4 bases respectively, with 11 bases between them. CDR3 in amino acids: CASSKVGPETQYF. CDR3 in DNA: TGTGCCAGCAGTAAGGTCGGTCCAGAGACCCAGTACTTC. Full variable domain (remainder filled in from reference TRBV2 and TRBJ2-5): EPEVTQTPSHQVTQMGQEVILRCVPISNHLYFYWYRQILGQKVEFLVSFYNNEISEKSEIFDDQFSVERPDGSNFTLKIRSTKLEDSAMYFCASSKVGPETQYFGPGTRLLVL.

This clonotype was found a few times. The rearrangement uses TRBV18 and TRBJ1-3; 8 positions match TRBD1. CDR1 and CDR2 (germline): KGHSH, LQKENI. The CDR3 is 15 amino acids. V shed 3 bases and J 0 bases; nucleotides not matched to a gene: 1. CDR3 loop: CASSPQGASGNTIYF. CDR3 in DNA: TGTGCCAGCTCACCGCAGGGGGCCTCTGGAAACACCATATATTTT. Variable domain in full (rest from reference TRBV18 and TRBJ1-3): NAGVMQNPRHLVRRRGQEARLRCSPMKGHSHVYWYRQLPEEGLKFMVYLQKENIIDESGMPKERFSAEFPKEGPSILRIQQVVRGDSAAYFCASSPQGASGNTIYFGEGSWLTVV.

This clonotype was counted at least ten times. V usage is TRBV29-1 and J usage is TRBJ1-4; perhaps TRBD1 as D (5 bases). Germline lookup yields CDR1 SQVTM and CDR2 ANQGSEA. Trimming cost V 7 bases and J 3 bases, with 12 bases left between them. CDR3 length: 13 residues. CDR3 in amino acids: CSGRDYSNEKLFF. The CDR3 DNA follows: TGCAGCGGACGGGACTATTCTAATGAAAAACTGTTTTTT.

This clonotype was counted between two and nine times. The J gene is TRBJ2-3, the V gene TRBV28; 7 bases align to TRBD1. Germline assignment: CDR1 MDHEN and CDR2 SYDVKM. The CDR3 spans 15 residues. V dropped 4 bases and J dropped 4; count of bases not matched to a gene: 8. The CDR3 DNA sequence: TGTGCCAGCAGTTATCAACAGGGGTTTGCAGATACGCAGTATTTT. Its protein is CASSYQQGFADTQYF.

This clonotype has a handful of counts. The chain uses TRBV5-1 and TRBJ2-3; 12 positions match TRBD1. After removal of 0 bases from V and 4 bases from J, the junction contained 6 bases not matched to a gene. The CDR3 loop spans 17 amino acids. Germline V CDR1 and CDR2: SGHRS, YFSETQ. The CDR3 loop reads CASSLGPGTGGSDTQYF. Written as DNA, the CDR3 is TGCGCCAGCAGCTTGGGGCCGGGGACAGGGGGCTCAGATACGCAGTATTTT. Supplemented by reference TRBV5-1 and TRBJ2-3, the full variable domain reads KAGVTQTPRYLIKTRGQQVTLSCSPISGHRSVSWYQQTPGQGLQFLFEYFSETQRNKGNFPGRFSGRQFSNSRSEMNVSTLELGDSALYLCASSLGPGTGGSDTQYFGPGTRLTVL.

In DNA, the CDR3 is TGTGCCAGCAGTTACGTGGTGAACTATGGCTACACCTTC. Its translation: CASSYVVNYGYTF. This chain joins TRBV6-2 or TRBV6-3 and TRBJ1-2; no clear D. Germline V gene sequence: CDR1 MNHEY, CDR2 SVGEGT. V lost 2 bases and J lost 2, with 6 bases in between. CDR3 length equals 13 residues.

The J gene is TRBJ1-4, the V gene TRBV5-1; the D is unclear. This CDR3 has 12 amino acids. Germline CDR1 SGHRS, CDR2 YFSETQ. V was clipped by 4 bases and J by 7 bases, with 8 bases between them. In nucleotides, the CDR3 is TGCGCCAGCAGCCGCAGTGGTGAAAAACTGTTTTTT. The encoded protein is CASSRSGEKLFF.

This clonotype was seen only a few times. The chain combines TRBV6-6 with TRBJ2-2; D remains unclear. V lost 8 bases to trimming and J lost 1 base, with 11 bases between them. The CDR3 totals 14 residues. From germline, CDR1 is MNHNY and CDR2 SVGAGI (reference sequence). For the CDR3, the DNA is TGTGCCAGCTCCAGTCCAGAGAACACCGGGGAGCTGTTTTTT. Protein product: CASSSPENTGELFF.

This clonotype was counted between two and nine times. V gene TRBV29-1 combines with J gene TRBJ2-1; D gene uncertain. CDR1 is SQVTM and CDR2 is ANQGSEA in the germline V gene. The germline V and J ends were trimmed by 4 bases and 1 base, with 8 bases remaining between them. The CDR3 totals 13 residues. CDR3 nucleotides: TGCAGCGTTGCAACGGCTTCCTACAATGAGCAGTTCTTC. Its translation is CSVATASYNEQFF.

There are a few counts of this clonotype. J is TRBJ2-2 and V is TRBV11-2, with D possibly being TRBD1 or TRBD2 (6 bases each). The CDR3 has 15 amino acids. Per germline, CDR1 SGHAT and CDR2 FQNNGV. Trimming stripped 5 bases from V and 4 bases from J, with 14 bases between. DNA of the CDR3: TGTGCCAGCAGCCTCCAGGGGCGGGGCACCGGGGAGCTGTTTTTT. The encoded protein is CASSLQGRGTGELFF.

Only a few counts were recorded for this clonotype. As DNA, the CDR3 is TGTGCCAGCAGCCTTGTAGACAGGTCTTTGAACACTGAAGCTTTCTTT. It is translated as CASSLVDRSLNTEAFF. The chain carries TRBV6-6 and TRBJ1-1; possible D gene TRBD1, 6 bases. Trimming cost V 6 bases and J 0 bases, with 17 bases left between them. The CDR3 length is 16 residues. Germline values: CDR1 MNHNY, CDR2 SVGAGI (reference sequence).

The CDR3, as DNA: TGTGCCAGCAGCTTGACGGGGGGCGCAACAGATACGCAGTATTTT. Protein sequence: CASSLTGGATDTQYF. This chain uses TRBV5-6 with TRBJ2-3, with a possible D match to TRBD2 (7 bases). Trimming took off 1 base at V and 3 bases at J, with 12 bases between the two ends. Germline V gene sequence: CDR1 SGHDT, CDR2 YYEEEE. The CDR3 has 15 residues.

The chain joins TRBV12-5 to TRBJ2-3; 9 bases are shared with TRBD2. Germline V gene lookup returns CDR1 LGHNT and CDR2 FRNRAP. CDR3 length: 14 amino acids. V lost 4 bases, J lost 4 bases, and 3 bases stayed unmatched. CDR3 coding DNA: TGTGCTAGTGGTTCGGGACTAGCCCCAGATACGCAGTATTTT. Its translation: CASGSGLAPDTQYF.

The chain couples TRBV20-1 to TRBJ1-2; D might be TRBD1 (6 bases). The CDR3 totals 17 residues. With 3 bases removed from V and 4 bases from J, the gap between germline ends came to 24 bases. The germline V gene has CDR1 DFQATT and CDR2 SNEGSKA (reference sequence). The CDR3 region is CSARDVEDSPVAYGYTF. CDR3 DNA: TGCAGTGCTAGGGACGTAGAGGACAGCCCCGTCGCCTATGGCTACACCTTC.

This clonotype was observed a few times. The V gene is TRBV12-3 or TRBV12-4, the J gene TRBJ2-1; 10 nucleotides align to TRBD1. This CDR3 has 18 amino acids. The junction had 16 bases not matched to a gene; V was cut back by 3 bases and J by 8 bases. In DNA form, the CDR3 reads TGTGCCAGCAGTTTTTCTTTCGGGGATCGACAGGGGGCGCATGAGCAGTTCTTC. Its protein product is CASSFSFGDRQGAHEQFF.

V usage is TRBV6-2 or TRBV6-3 and J usage is TRBJ2-5; D remains ambiguous. With 8 bases removed from V and 1 base from J, the gap between germline ends came to 17 bases. The germline V gene has CDR1 MNHEY and CDR2 SVGEGT. This CDR3 contains 15 residues. CDR3 residues: CASRTIDTLQETQYF. The DNA of the CDR3 is TGTGCCAGCCGAACTATAGATACCCTCCAAGAGACCCAGTACTTC.

This clonotype was seen more than once but under ten times. The rearrangement links TRBV3-1 to TRBJ1-2; the D gene is possibly TRBD1 (6 bases). CDR3 length: 14 residues. In germline, CDR1 is LGHDT, CDR2 YNNKEL (reference sequence). Between the trimmed V and J ends, which lost 0 bases and 7 bases, there was a span of 12 bases. This CDR3 reads CASSQDLGASGYTF. The DNA of the CDR3 is TGTGCCAGCAGCCAAGATTTGGGGGCGAGTGGCTACACCTTC.